This entry lists 21 T cell receptor beta chains sequenced from one sample in a study of control samples from healthy donors and cancer patients (dated by TCRdb to the early 2020s). The library was built by means of the immunoSEQ multiplex PCR assay. The table was pulled from immuneACCESS by TCRdb, which kept in-frame rearrangements only. Such tables lose some clones; where checked, under half of the loss comes from unresolved V genes, and the rest has no known cause. The sample table shows 110,000 or so clones, and around nine tenths are seen once. Roughly 15% of the sample belongs to the ten largest clones. The specimen sequenced was blood. These receptors were collected from a woman between 50 and 59 years old in good health.

V gene TRBV3-1 (or the pseudogene TRBV3-2) combines with J gene TRBJ2-5, with D perhaps assigned TRBD1 or TRBD2 (6 bases each). This CDR3 has 14 residues. V lost 3 bases to trimming and J lost 4 bases, with 12 bases between them. Per the germline V gene, CDR1 is LGHDT and CDR2 is YNNKEL (reference sequence). CDR3 residues: CASSHTGRLETQYF. The CDR3, as DNA: TGTGCCAGCAGCCATACAGGGAGGCTAGAGACCCAGTACTTC.

J is TRBJ2-3 and V is TRBV7-2; 8 bases line up with TRBD2. CDR3 length: 16 amino acids. With 1 base clipped from V and 0 bases from J, the junction kept 3 bases outside the gene matches. Germline V gene sequence: CDR1 SGHTA, CDR2 FQGNSA. CDR3 nucleotide sequence: TGTGCCAGCAGCTTAGGGCTAGCGGGTAGCACAGATACGCAGTATTTT. Translated: CASSLGLAGSTDTQYF. Filled out from reference TRBV7-2 and TRBJ2-3, the complete variable domain reads GAGVSQSPSNKVTEKGKDVELRCDPISGHTALYWYRQSLGQGLEFLIYFQGNSAPDKSGLPSDRFSAERTGGSVSTLTIQRTQQEDSAVYLCASSLGLAGSTDTQYFGPGTRLTVL.

The chain joins TRBV16 to TRBJ2-2; no clear D. CDR1 and CDR2 (germline): KGHSY, FQNENV. The V end was cut by 0 bases, the J end by 0 bases, with 11 bases between. CDR3 length equals 17 residues. The DNA for the CDR3 is TGTGCCAGCAGCCAATCATTCCTGGCTTCGAACACCGGGGAGCTGTTTTTT. Its translation: CASSQSFLASNTGELFF.

This clone was seen a single time. This sequence joins TRBV7-9 and TRBJ1-3; D is unresolved. Germline CDR1 SEHNR, CDR2 FQNEAQ (reference sequence). V lost 6 bases to trimming and J lost 0 bases, with 12 bases between them. This CDR3 is built from 15 residues. CDR3 nucleotide sequence: TGTGCCAGCAGAGCAGACTGGAGCTCTGGAAACACCATATATTTT. Residues: CASRADWSSGNTIYF.

The chain uses TRBV18 and TRBJ2-1; TRBD1 is a possible D gene (5 bases). The germline CDR1 and CDR2 sequences are KGHSH and LQKENI. The length of the CDR3 is 16 residues. Trimming shortened V by 4 bases and J by 7 bases, and 20 bases separated the two germline ends. The CDR3 loop is CASSLWSEVGLNEQFF. CDR3 nucleotides: TGTGCCAGCTCACTGTGGAGCGAGGTGGGGCTTAATGAGCAGTTCTTC.

V usage is TRBV19 and J usage is TRBJ1-5, with 7 bases matching TRBD1. V was clipped by 6 bases and J by 7 bases; unmatched bases: 6. The CDR3 extends over 13 amino acids. The germline V gene encodes CDR1 LNHDA and CDR2 SQIVND (reference sequence). CDR3 in amino acids: CASRIQGNQPQHF. DNA for the CDR3: TGTGCCAGTAGAATACAGGGGAACCAGCCCCAGCATTTT. Complete variable domain (other parts from reference TRBV19 and TRBJ1-5): DGGITQSPKYLFRKEGQNVTLSCEQNLNHDAMYWYRQDPGQGLRLIYYSQIVNDFQKGDIAEGYSVSREKKESFPLTVTSAQKNPTAFYLCASRIQGNQPQHFGDGTRLSIL.

This CDR3 reads CASSAGLAGAGPQYF. The CDR3 bases are TGTGCCAGCAGCGCCGGACTAGCGGGGGCGGGGCCCCAGTACTTC. This chain uses TRBV5-4 with TRBJ2-5, with 13 bases that match TRBD2. V lost 4 bases, J lost 9 bases, and 9 bases stayed unmatched. The V gene's germline CDR1 is SGHNT and CDR2 YYREEE (reference sequence). The CDR3 has 15 residues.

The chain links TRBV4-1 to TRBJ2-1; 8 nucleotides match TRBD1. The germline CDR1 and CDR2 sequences are MGHRA and YSYEKL. The junction had 5 bases not matched to a gene; V was cut back by 5 bases and J by 5 bases. This CDR3 region has 14 residues. The CDR3 here is CASSKPTGDNEQFF. DNA of the CDR3: TGCGCCAGCAGCAAACCGACAGGGGACAATGAGCAGTTCTTC.

The chain has TRBV2 and TRBJ2-3; weak D call: TRBD1 (8 bases). V was shortened by 4 bases and J by 3 bases, with 14 bases between the two germline ends. Germline CDR1 reads SNHLY; CDR2 reads FYNNEI. The CDR3 totals 15 residues. CDR3 in amino acids: CASSAYRGGTDTQYF. The CDR3 bases are TGTGCCAGCAGTGCCTACAGGGGGGGGACAGATACGCAGTATTTT.

The chain is built from TRBV6-5 and TRBJ1-2; D ambiguous. The germline V gene has CDR1 MNHEY and CDR2 SVGAGI. Deletions cut 8 bases from V and 3 bases from J, with 13 bases between. CDR3 length: 13 residues. The CDR3: CASSPGSDYGYTF. The DNA for the CDR3 is TGTGCCAGCTCCCCCGGCAGCGACTATGGCTACACCTTC.

The chain combines TRBV30 with TRBJ2-7; tentative D call: TRBD2 (5 bases). CDR1 and CDR2 from the germline V gene are GTSNPN and SVGIG (reference sequence). The CDR3 has 16 residues. V lost 1 base to trimming and J lost 2 bases, with 18 bases between them. Here the CDR3 reads CAWSDPGFESAYEQYV. The DNA for the CDR3 is TGTGCCTGGAGTGATCCGGGGTTCGAGAGTGCCTACGAGCAGTACGTC.

The chain recombines TRBV7-3 with TRBJ2-3, with D perhaps matching TRBD2 (6 bases). The germline V gene encodes CDR1 SGHTA and CDR2 FQGTGA. The CDR3 has 15 residues. V was shortened by 3 bases and J by 3 bases, with 13 bases between the two germline ends. The CDR3 loop is CASSFKGTGTDTQYF. CDR3 nucleotides: TGTGCCAGCAGCTTTAAAGGGACTGGGACAGATACGCAGTATTTT.

The V gene is TRBV15, the J gene TRBJ2-2, with a weak D call TRBD1 (6 bases). Germline CDR1 and CDR2: LNHNV and YYDKDF (reference sequence). The V end was cut by 5 bases, the J end by 3 bases, with 16 bases between. This CDR3 contains 16 residues. CDR3: CATSPYLDSYTGELFF. The CDR3 nucleotides are TGTGCCACCAGCCCTTACCTGGACAGCTACACCGGGGAGCTGTTTTTT.

The rearrangement uses TRBV15 and TRBJ1-4; D uncertain. This CDR3 has 15 residues. V lost 0 bases and J lost 5, with 10 bases in between. CDR1 and CDR2 from the germline V gene are LNHNV and YYDKDF (reference sequence). The CDR3 nucleotides are TGTGCCACCAGCAGAGATCGCGCCTCCAATGAAAAACTGTTTTTT. It yields the protein CATSRDRASNEKLFF. Complete variable domain (other parts from reference TRBV15 and TRBJ1-4): DAMVIQNPRYQVTQFGKPVTLSCSQTLNHNVMYWYQQKSSQAPKLLFHYYDKDFNNEADTPDNFQSRRPNTSFCFLDIRSPGLGDTAMYLCATSRDRASNEKLFFGSGTQLSVL.

The rearrangement links TRBV11-2 to TRBJ2-7; 9 positions match TRBD1. Germline V gene data show CDR1 as SGHAT and CDR2 as FQNNGV. V was clipped by 5 bases and J by 2 bases; unmatched bases: 1. The CDR3 has 13 amino acids. The CDR3 DNA is TGTGCCAGCAGCCGACAGGGGGCCTACGAGCAGTACTTC. It yields the protein CASSRQGAYEQYF.

This chain uses TRBV30 with TRBJ2-7; TRBD1 might be the D (5 bases). V lost 3 bases and J 7 bases, leaving 13 bases between the germline ends. CDR3 length: 12 amino acids. Per the germline V gene, CDR1 is GTSNPN and CDR2 is SVGIG (reference sequence). This CDR3 is CAWRGQGREQYF. CDR3 DNA: TGTGCCTGGAGAGGGCAGGGTCGGGAGCAGTACTTC.

The chain is built from TRBV14 and TRBJ2-7, with TRBD2 matching 9 bases. Germline CDR1 reads SGHDN; CDR2 reads FVKESK. This CDR3 region has 13 residues. V gave up 4 bases and J gave up 6 bases; unmatched junction bases: 4. The CDR3 here is CASSRTSAREQYF. CDR3 nucleotide sequence: TGTGCCAGCAGCCGGACTAGCGCCCGCGAGCAGTACTTC.

The chain joins TRBV5-4 to TRBJ2-1; TRBD2 aligns across 7 bases. CDR1 and CDR2 (germline): SGHNT, YYREEE (reference sequence). The CDR3 spans 13 residues. After removal of 1 base from V and 7 bases from J, the junction contained 2 bases not matched to a gene. CDR3 in amino acids: CASSLTSVNEQFF. The CDR3 DNA reads as TGTGCCAGCAGCTTGACTAGCGTGAATGAGCAGTTCTTC.

The chain uses TRBV2 and TRBJ2-7; D unresolved. The length of the CDR3 is 16 residues. Trimming removed 7 bases at V and 5 bases at J, with 24 bases between. Germline loops: CDR1 SNHLY, CDR2 FYNNEI. The CDR3 nucleotides read TGTGCCAGCACCCCCGGACGGGCAGTGGAGAGGAACGAGCAGTACGTC. It specifies CASTPGRAVERNEQYV.

This clone was counted a few times. The rearrangement links TRBV6-2 or TRBV6-3 to TRBJ1-5; tentative D call: TRBD1 (5 bases). The germline V and J ends were trimmed by 4 bases and 9 bases, with 19 bases remaining between them. This CDR3 is 15 amino acids long. CDR1 and CDR2 (germline): MNHEY, SVGEGT. Here the CDR3 reads CASSSGRGRGMPQHF. In DNA, the CDR3 is TGTGCCAGCAGTTCGGGACGAGGAAGAGGGATGCCCCAGCATTTT.

The chain recombines TRBV4-1 with TRBJ2-1, with 8 bases matching TRBD2. This CDR3 has 15 amino acids. The J segment lost 2 bases and the V segment lost 3 bases, leaving 3 bases of the junction unmatched. The V gene's germline CDR1 is MGHRA and CDR2 YSYEKL. The CDR3 is CASSQGRGAYNEQFF. As DNA, the CDR3 is TGCGCCAGCAGCCAGGGGCGGGGGGCCTACAATGAGCAGTTCTTC.